The subject of this entry is one T cell receptor (beta chain). Its antigen is not known. TCRdb used MiXCR to reprocess the reads, holding one entry per CDR3 protein. The sample has fewer than 850,000 distinct CDR3 sequences, about 27% seen once; the top ten hold less than 15%. The sample comes from a study of T cell repertoires in cytomegalovirus infection. Background on the study: Matching HLA type, along with CMV infection, was indicated by public TCR beta signatures.

The study, taken as a whole, reports: Individuals carrying CMV plus the relevant HLA were identified by cumulative frequency of public TCR beta families. There were HLA-C-restricted CMV-specific TCR beta clonotypes dominating the ex vivo response.

The TCR originated in a human donor in good health (CMV status not recorded). Some clones in this sample may be carry-over from other donors' samples. The specimen was cultured CD8+ T cells from PBMCs, collected from culture after CMV antigen stimulation.

The CDR3 nucleotides are TGCAGTGCCGTGGGGAGAATTCCTCAGGGTTTGCCCGGGGAGCAGTTCTTC. It is translated as CSAVGRIPQGLPGEQFF. The chain uses TRBV20-1 and TRBJ2-1; either TRBD1 or TRBD2 may fit D (5 bases each). This CDR3 contains 17 residues. The V end lost 6 bases, the J end lost 10 bases, and 31 bases lay between the germline ends. In germline, CDR1 is DFQATT, CDR2 SNEGSKA (reference sequence).